Below, 11 T cell receptor beta chains from the same sample are listed, as sequenced in a study of blood T cells in healthy people across ages. Together with a sample-barcoded 5' primer, a J-beta primer mix was included in a second PCR lasting about 6 to 11 cycles. TCRdb used MiXCR to reprocess the 5' RACE reads, holding one entry per CDR3 protein. The data contain some 800,000 distinct CDR3 sequences, 25% of them singletons. A further study also used this sample, focusing on T cells of mothers and their children.

Sequenced material: blood. These TCRs come from a boy aged 5-17 years in good health.

The chain employs TRBV29-1 and TRBJ2-7; 7 bases agree with TRBD1. Germline loops: CDR1 SQVTM, CDR2 ANQGSEA. The CDR3 contains 13 residues. V shed 5 bases and J 5 bases; nucleotides not matched to a gene: 9. CDR3 in DNA: TGCAGCGTTCAGAGGGACAGTCGGCACGAGCAGTACTTC. Amino acids: CSVQRDSRHEQYF.

This clonotype was observed a handful of times. This CDR3 reads CASSLLGGTGSDNEQFF. CDR3 sequence (DNA): TGTGCCAGCAGCTTACTAGGTGGAACAGGGAGCGACAATGAGCAGTTCTTC. This chain joins TRBV7-3 and TRBJ2-1, with TRBD1 as a possible D gene (6 bases). The V and J ends lost 2 bases and 5 bases respectively, with 19 bases between them. CDR3 length: 17 residues. Per germline, CDR1 SGHTA and CDR2 FQGTGA.

The chain joins TRBV9 to TRBJ2-7; 7 nucleotides align to TRBD1. Losses at the gene ends were 3 bases for V and 4 bases for J; bases not matched to a gene: 16. The CDR3 loop spans 17 amino acids. The germline CDR1 and CDR2 sequences are SGDLS and YYNGEE. The CDR3 nucleotides are TGTGCCAGCAGCGCCTCGGTGACAGGGATGGACGATTACGAGCAGTACTTC. Protein product: CASSASVTGMDDYEQYF.

The rearrangement links TRBV3-1 to TRBJ2-2, with unresolved D. Germline values: CDR1 LGHDT, CDR2 YNNKEL (reference sequence). The germline V and J ends were trimmed by 4 bases and 4 bases, with 4 bases remaining between them. The length of the CDR3 is 12 residues. The CDR3 sequence: CASSRPTGELFF. The CDR3 DNA reads as TGTGCCAGCAGCCGACCCACCGGGGAGCTGTTTTTT.

The table lists this clonotype with many counts. The rearrangement links TRBV9 to TRBJ1-1; no firm D call. Germline V gene lookup returns CDR1 SGDLS and CDR2 YYNGEE. The CDR3 contains 14 residues. V was cut by 1 base and J by 0 bases, with 7 bases left in between. The CDR3 here is CASSVTGLNTEAFF. The CDR3 DNA follows: TGTGCCAGCAGCGTAACCGGCTTGAACACTGAAGCTTTCTTT.

This clonotype was counted between two and nine times. This chain connects TRBV14 to TRBJ1-1, with D possibly being TRBD1 (6 bases). CDR1 and CDR2 from the germline V gene are SGHDN and FVKESK. With 4 bases removed from V and 3 bases from J, the gap between germline ends came to 9 bases. The CDR3 totals 13 residues. CDR3 sequence (DNA): TGTGCCAGCAGCCGTCAGGGGTACACTGAAGCTTTCTTT. Translated, it gives CASSRQGYTEAFF.

Note on this clonotype: Mismatch with germline at one junction end may stem from a read error. The J gene is TRBJ2-1, the V gene TRBV7-7; 13 bases align to TRBD2. CDR3 length equals 15 residues. Germline assignment: CDR1 SSHAT and CDR2 FNYEAQ (reference sequence). As DNA, the CDR3 is TGTGCTAGCAGCCAAACTAGCGGGGGGGCCAATGAGCAGTTCTTC. Translation: CASSQTSGGANEQFF.

This sequence joins TRBV28 and TRBJ1-5; 8 nucleotides match TRBD1. V lost 5 bases, J lost 2 bases, and 5 bases stayed unmatched. The CDR3 totals 15 residues. Per germline, CDR1 MDHEN and CDR2 SYDVKM. The CDR3 here is CASSASTGGNQPQHF. CDR3 coding DNA: TGTGCCAGCAGTGCCTCGACAGGGGGCAATCAGCCCCAGCATTTT. The variable domain in full, completed from reference TRBV28 and TRBJ1-5, reads DVKVTQSSRYLVKRTGEKVFLECVQDMDHENMFWYRQDPGLGLRLIYFSYDVKMKEKGDIPEGYSVSREKKERFSLILESASTNQTSMYLCASSASTGGNQPQHFGDGTRLSIL.

Many counts were recorded for this clonotype. The J gene is TRBJ2-1, the V gene TRBV29-1; 7 bases fit TRBD2. V was clipped by 1 base and J by 6 bases; unmatched bases: 6. Germline loops: CDR1 SQVTM, CDR2 ANQGSEA. This CDR3 region has 14 residues. The CDR3: CSVEGRLAGNEQFF. For the CDR3, the DNA is TGCAGCGTTGAAGGGAGGTTAGCGGGCAATGAGCAGTTCTTC.

The V call is TRBV3-1, the J call TRBJ1-6, with D hard to call. Trimming left V 4 bases short and J 3 bases short, with 16 bases between. The CDR3 spans 17 residues. Germline-derived CDR1 and CDR2 are LGHDT and YNNKEL (reference sequence). CDR3 nucleotide sequence: TGTGCCAGCAGCCCATACTTCGAGGCCGTCTATAATTCACCCCTCCACTTT. Translated, it gives CASSPYFEAVYNSPLHF.

The V gene is TRBV7-8, the J gene TRBJ2-3; 9 bases are a match to TRBD1. Germline lookup yields CDR1 SGHVS and CDR2 FQNEAQ. The CDR3 has 16 amino acids. Trimming cost V 5 bases and J 0 bases; bases outside gene matches: 6. CDR3 nucleotide sequence: TGTGCCAGCAGCCTCCACAGGGGGCTCAGCACAGATACGCAGTATTTT. Amino acids: CASSLHRGLSTDTQYF.